The rows below give T cell receptor beta chains drawn from one sample of a study of control samples from healthy donors and cancer patients. Assay: immunoSEQ multiplex PCR; the TCRdb copy retains only in-frame clones and omits some. The profile shows over 150,000 clones, 75% to 95% of them singletons. Sequencing used blood. These receptors all stem from a middle-aged woman in good health. Each CDR3 is given with its conserved first and last residue. The D gene is left open where the match is weak. A clone size is listed for some rows: how often the clone was seen (once, few, many), or a class if it is expanded.

>TRBJ2-5|-|-|TRBV9
CASTPQGYHQETQYF
TGTGCCAGCACCCCCCAAGGATACCACCAAGAGACCCAGTACTTC
>TRBJ1-5|TRBD1|-|TRBV6-6
CASSARDRGPDIYSNQPQHF
TGTGCCAGCAGCGCGCGGGACAGGGGGCCCGACATTTATAGCAATCAGCCCCAGCATTTT
>TRBJ2-4|TRBD1|-|TRBV3-1/TRBV3-2
CASSQETGGENIQYF
TGTGCCAGCAGCCAGGAGACAGGGGGCGAAAACATTCAGTACTTC
>TRBJ1-1|TRBD1|-|TRBV18
CASSAQGGSGTEAFF
TGTGCCAGCTCAGCCCAGGGGGGCTCGGGCACTGAAGCTTTCTTT
>TRBJ2-3|TRBD1|-|TRBV29-1
CSAGQPSSQYF
TGCAGCGCGGGACAGCCTTCCTCGCAGTATTTT
>TRBJ1-2|TRBD1|-|TRBV9
CASSSQGIGYTF
TGTGCCAGCAGCTCACAGGGGATTGGCTACACCTTC
>TRBJ1-1|-|-|TRBV7-9
CASSYLGREAFF
TGTGCCAGCAGCTACCTAGGGAGGGAAGCTTTCTTT
>TRBJ1-6|-|-|TRBV5-4
CASSELTDSPLHF
TGTGCCAGCAGCGAATTGACAGATTCACCCCTCCACTTT
>TRBJ2-1|-|few|TRBV5-4
CASSLFNEQFF
TGTGCCAGCAGCTTGTTCAATGAGCAGTTCTTC
>TRBJ1-2|TRBD1|once|TRBV6-5
CASKPGQGKVYGYTF
TGTGCCAGCAAACCTGGACAGGGGAAAGTTTATGGCTACACCTTC
>TRBJ2-7|-|-|TRBV5-6
CASSLMGGSYEQYF
TGTGCCAGCAGCTTAATGGGGGGTTCCTACGAGCAGTACTTC
>TRBJ1-3|-|-|TRBV10-3
CAISEQAHSGNTIYF
TGTGCCATCAGTGAGCAGGCACACTCTGGAAACACCATATATTTT
>TRBJ2-3|-|-|TRBV6-2/TRBV6-3
CASSAKLVVTDTQYF
TGTGCCAGCAGTGCCAAACTAGTGGTGACAGATACGCAGTATTTT
>TRBJ2-4|-|-|TRBV4-2
CASSQDPEASVIAKNIQYF
TGTGCCAGCAGCCAAGATCCGGAGGCGTCCGTTATAGCCAAAAACATTCAGTACTTC
>TRBJ2-1|-|-|TRBV3-1/TRBV3-2
CASSRQNSGEQFF
TGTGCCAGCAGCCGGCAGAATTCGGGCGAGCAGTTCTTC
>TRBJ1-2|TRBD1|-|TRBV7-9
CASSLVRDSRYGYTF
TGTGCCAGCAGCTTAGTCAGGGACAGCCGTTATGGCTACACCTTC
>TRBJ1-6|TRBD1|-|TRBV6-5
CASKTGFDSPLHF
TGTGCCAGCAAGACAGGGTTTGATTCACCCCTCCACTTT
>TRBJ2-2|-|-|TRBV2
CASSGPSSGNTGELFF
TGTGCCAGTAGTGGACCCTCTTCCGGCAACACCGGGGAGCTGTTTTTT
>TRBJ1-2|-|-|TRBV5-6
CASSLAGRERDGYTF
TGTGCCAGCAGCTTGGCAGGCAGGGAAAGAGATGGCTACACCTTC
>TRBJ2-7|TRBD1|-|TRBV7-8
CASRDRALVEQYF
TGTGCCAGCAGAGACAGGGCCCTAGTGGAGCAGTACTTC
>TRBJ1-3|TRBD1|-|TRBV7-8
CASSLLTGGSGNTIYF
TGTGCCAGCAGCCTGCTGACAGGGGGATCTGGAAACACCATATATTTT
>TRBJ1-2|-|-|TRBV4-1
CASSPSPLGASYGYTF
TGCGCCAGCAGCCCCTCTCCTCTGGGAGCCTCCTATGGCTACACCTTC
>TRBJ1-2|TRBD1|-|TRBV2
CASSERDRRRYTF
TGTGCCAGCAGTGAAAGGGACAGGAGGCGCTACACCTTC
>TRBJ1-1|-|-|TRBV5-1
CASSLVLGSTEAFF
TGCGCCAGCAGCTTGGTCTTAGGGAGCACTGAAGCTTTCTTT
>TRBJ2-7|-|-|TRBV5-6
CASSGDGYEQYF
TGTGCCAGCAGCGGGGACGGATACGAGCAGTACTTC
>TRBJ2-7|-|-|TRBV4-1
CASSQEEGSPQYF
TGCGCCAGCAGCCAAGAAGAAGGGTCCCCGCAGTACTTC
>TRBJ1-5|-|-|TRBV19
CASSIGLGGQPQHF
TGTGCCAGTAGTATAGGCCTGGGAGGTCAGCCCCAGCATTTT
>TRBJ2-3|TRBD2|-|TRBV10-3
CAISDTLAVTTDTQYF
TGTGCCATCAGTGATACGCTAGCGGTAACTACAGATACGCAGTATTTT
>TRBJ2-2|TRBD1|few|TRBV5-1
CASSLFGTDSSINTGELFF
TGCGCCAGCAGCTTATTCGGGACAGATTCGTCAATAAACACCGGGGAGCTGTTTTTT
>TRBJ1-5|-|-|TRBV12-3/TRBV12-4
CASSPGDNQPQHF
TGTGCCAGCAGCCCGGGGGACAATCAGCCCCAGCATTTT
>TRBJ1-5|-|-|TRBV6-5
CASSLTVNSNQPQHF
TGTGCCAGCAGCCTTACAGTAAATAGCAATCAGCCCCAGCATTTT
>TRBJ2-1|-|-|TRBV10-1
CASSESGNEQFF
TGCGCCAGCAGTGAGTCAGGCAATGAGCAGTTCTTC
>TRBJ1-5|-|many|TRBV15
CATSKDWGSNQPQHF
TGTGCCACCAGCAAAGACTGGGGTAGCAATCAGCCCCAGCATTTT
>TRBJ2-3|-|once|TRBV12-3/TRBV12-4
CASSTYQEDTQYF
TGTGCCAGCAGTACCTACCAAGAGGATACGCAGTATTTT
>TRBJ1-2|-|-|TRBV18
CASSPEKGGNYGYTF
TGTGCCAGCTCACCCGAGAAAGGGGGAAACTATGGCTACACCTTC
>TRBJ1-4|TRBD1|once|TRBV2
CASNQDRVDEKLFF
TGTGCCAGTAACCAGGACAGGGTGGATGAAAAACTGTTTTTT
>TRBJ2-3|TRBD2|-|TRBV5-1
CASSFSAGGLDTQYF
TGCGCCAGCAGCTTTTCAGCGGGGGGGCTAGATACGCAGTATTTT
>TRBJ1-5|-|-|TRBV7-8
CASSPGVHNQPQHF
TGTGCCAGCAGCCCCGGGGTTCACAATCAGCCCCAGCATTTT
>TRBJ2-3|TRBD2|once|TRBV9
CASSGGPGAGGRADTQYF
TGTGCCAGCAGCGGAGGGCCCGGCGCGGGGGGCCGAGCAGATACGCAGTATTTT
>TRBJ1-4|-|-|TRBV7-6
CASSLGLGAHEKLFF
TGTGCCAGCAGCTTAGGTTTGGGGGCGCATGAAAAACTGTTTTTT
>TRBJ1-4|-|-|TRBV6-5
CASRARGSREKLFF
TGTGCCAGCAGGGCGAGGGGGTCTAGGGAAAAACTGTTTTTT
>TRBJ2-1|TRBD2|once|TRBV12-5
CASGLSSGGGGFNEQFF
TGTGCTAGTGGTTTGAGTTCCGGTGGCGGGGGTTTTAATGAGCAGTTCTTC
>TRBJ2-5|-|-|TRBV5-1
CASSLGGGEVGETQYF
TGCGCCAGCAGCTTAGGGGGGGGCGAGGTTGGCGAGACCCAGTACTTC
>TRBJ2-1|-|-|TRBV15
CATSTPSANEQFF
TGTGCCACCAGCACCCCTAGCGCCAATGAGCAGTTCTTC
>TRBJ1-5|TRBD1|few|TRBV4-1
CASSLGTGGGNQPQHF
TGCGCCAGCAGCCTGGGGACAGGGGGTGGCAATCAGCCCCAGCATTTT
>TRBJ1-6|-|-|TRBV2
CASRTGSPLHF
TGTGCCAGCAGAACAGGGTCACCCCTCCACTTT
>TRBJ1-6|-|-|TRBV12-3/TRBV12-4
CASSPLGGSLHF
TGTGCCAGCAGTCCCTTAGGAGGATCCCTCCACTTT
>TRBJ2-2|TRBD1|-|TRBV5-4
CASSPTTGVVAGELFF
TGTGCCAGCAGCCCGACCACAGGGGTTGTTGCGGGGGAGCTGTTTTTT
>TRBJ1-2|TRBD1|-|TRBV18
CASSPMAGGGHGYTF
TGTGCCAGCTCACCAATGGCAGGGGGTGGTCATGGCTACACCTTC
>TRBJ1-2|TRBD1|-|TRBV12-3/TRBV12-4
CASSLHRDSGYTF
TGTGCCAGCAGTCTCCACAGGGACAGTGGCTACACCTTC
>TRBJ2-3|TRBD2|-|TRBV6-8
CASRAESGGAVLDTQYF
TGTGCCAGCAGGGCCGAAAGCGGGGGGGCGGTTTTAGATACGCAGTATTTT